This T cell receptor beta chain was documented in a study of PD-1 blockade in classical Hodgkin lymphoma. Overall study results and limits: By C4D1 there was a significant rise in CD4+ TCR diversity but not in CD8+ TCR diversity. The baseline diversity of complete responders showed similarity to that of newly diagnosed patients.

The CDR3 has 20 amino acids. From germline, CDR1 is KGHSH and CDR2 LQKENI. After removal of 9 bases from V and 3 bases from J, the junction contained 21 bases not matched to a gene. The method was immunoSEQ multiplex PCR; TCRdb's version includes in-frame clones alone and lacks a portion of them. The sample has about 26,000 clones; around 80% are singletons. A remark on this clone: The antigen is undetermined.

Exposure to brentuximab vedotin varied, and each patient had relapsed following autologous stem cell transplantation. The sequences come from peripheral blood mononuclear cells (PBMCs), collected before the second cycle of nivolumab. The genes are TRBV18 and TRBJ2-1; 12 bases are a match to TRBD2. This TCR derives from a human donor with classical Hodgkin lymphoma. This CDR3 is CASSPLGASGGVSLYNEQFF. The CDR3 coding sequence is TGTGCCAGTTCCCCACTCGGGGCTAGCGGGGGGGTCTCCCTCTACAATGAGCAGTTCTTC.